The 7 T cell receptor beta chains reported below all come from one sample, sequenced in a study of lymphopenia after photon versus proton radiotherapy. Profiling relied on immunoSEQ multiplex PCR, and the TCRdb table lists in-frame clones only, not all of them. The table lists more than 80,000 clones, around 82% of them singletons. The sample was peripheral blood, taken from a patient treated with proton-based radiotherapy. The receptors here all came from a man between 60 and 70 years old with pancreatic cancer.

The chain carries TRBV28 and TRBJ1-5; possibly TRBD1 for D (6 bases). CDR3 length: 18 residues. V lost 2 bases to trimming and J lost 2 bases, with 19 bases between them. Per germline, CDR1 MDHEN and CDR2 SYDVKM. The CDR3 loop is CASSLTGFSDSGNQPQHF. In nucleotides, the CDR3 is TGTGCCAGCAGTTTAACGGGATTTTCGGACAGCGGCAATCAGCCCCAGCATTTT.

The CDR3 region is CASSPRSAERESKFF. CDR3 in DNA: TGTGCCAGCAGTCCCCGATCGGCGGAGCGGGAATCGAAGTTCTTC. The chain joins TRBV6-5 to TRBJ2-1; TRBD2 matches 7 bases. CDR3 size: 15 residues. Trimming at V came to 5 bases and at J to 14 bases, leaving 18 bases not matched to a gene. The germline V gene encodes CDR1 MNHEY and CDR2 SVGAGI.

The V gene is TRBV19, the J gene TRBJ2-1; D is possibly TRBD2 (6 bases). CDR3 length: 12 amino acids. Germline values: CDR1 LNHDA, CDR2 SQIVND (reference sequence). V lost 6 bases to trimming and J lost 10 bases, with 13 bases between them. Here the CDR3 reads CASSPREYEQFF. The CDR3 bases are TGTGCCAGTAGCCCACGGGAGTACGAGCAGTTCTTC.

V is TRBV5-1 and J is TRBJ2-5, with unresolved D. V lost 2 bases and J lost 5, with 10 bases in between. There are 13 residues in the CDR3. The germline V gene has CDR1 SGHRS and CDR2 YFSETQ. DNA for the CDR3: TGCGCCAGCAGCTTCGACCCGTCGGAGACCCAGTACTTC. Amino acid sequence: CASSFDPSETQYF. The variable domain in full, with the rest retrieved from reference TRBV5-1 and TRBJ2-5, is KAGVTQTPRYLIKTRGQQVTLSCSPISGHRSVSWYQQTPGQGLQFLFEYFSETQRNKGNFPGRFSGRQFSNSRSEMNVSTLELGDSALYLCASSFDPSETQYFGPGTRLLVL.

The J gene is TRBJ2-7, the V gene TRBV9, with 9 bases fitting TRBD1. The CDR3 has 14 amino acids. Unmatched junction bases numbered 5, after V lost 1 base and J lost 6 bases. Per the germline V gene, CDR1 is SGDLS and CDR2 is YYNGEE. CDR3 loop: CASSVRPGQGEQYF. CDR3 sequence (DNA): TGTGCCAGCAGCGTAAGACCGGGACAGGGCGAGCAGTACTTC.

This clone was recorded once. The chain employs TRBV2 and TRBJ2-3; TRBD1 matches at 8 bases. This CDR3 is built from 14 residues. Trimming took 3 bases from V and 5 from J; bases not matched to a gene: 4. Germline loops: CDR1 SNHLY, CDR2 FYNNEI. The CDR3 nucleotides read TGTGCCAGCAGTGACAGGGGGCTAGGAGATACGCAGTATTTT. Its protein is CASSDRGLGDTQYF.

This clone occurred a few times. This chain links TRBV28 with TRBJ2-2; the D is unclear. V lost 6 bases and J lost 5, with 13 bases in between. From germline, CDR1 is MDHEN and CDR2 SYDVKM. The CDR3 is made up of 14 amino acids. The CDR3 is CASSFSPVTGELFF. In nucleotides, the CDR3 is TGTGCCAGCAGCTTCTCTCCGGTAACCGGGGAGCTGTTTTTT.